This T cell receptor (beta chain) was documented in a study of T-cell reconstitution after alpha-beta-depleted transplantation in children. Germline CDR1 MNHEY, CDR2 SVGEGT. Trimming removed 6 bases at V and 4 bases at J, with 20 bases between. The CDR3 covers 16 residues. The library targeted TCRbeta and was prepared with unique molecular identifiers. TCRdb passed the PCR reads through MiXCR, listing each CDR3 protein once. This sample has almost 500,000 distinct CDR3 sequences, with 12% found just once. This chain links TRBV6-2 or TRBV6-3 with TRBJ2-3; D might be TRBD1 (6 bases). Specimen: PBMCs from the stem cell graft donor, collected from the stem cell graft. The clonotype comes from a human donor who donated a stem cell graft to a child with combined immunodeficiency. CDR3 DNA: TGTGCCAGCAGATTCCGGGACACCGGGCCCCCAGATACGCAGTATTTT. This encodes CASRFRDTGPPDTQYF.